This T cell receptor (beta chain) was sequenced for a study of blood T cell repertoires in COVID-19 (dated by TCRdb to 2020 to 2022). The study in broad terms: The collaborator samples originated in the United States, Italy and Spain and spanned the acute and convalescent phases of COVID-19. The samples were drawn from the first 160 participants of the ongoing ImmuneRACE study and from over 950 subjects provided by 6 global collaborators. A freely available public database, intended as a resource for researchers studying the immune response to SARS-CoV-2, is where the repertoires were released. Sample metadata almost always included a de-identified subject ID, COVID-19 status, age in years and sex. HLA class I and class II types, where available, came from metadata supplied by the sample provider rather than from assay-based typing. Deeply sampled blood TCRbeta repertoires from subjects exposed to, actively infected with, or recovered from COVID-19 were included in the dataset. The prospective study material was composed of cDNA or gDNA derived from T cells, B-cell-depleted T cells, or PBMCs.

General findings and caveats noted by the study authors: Clinical and demographic metadata were provided uncurated, with the amount varying by source and participant.

Each collaborating institution followed its own protocols to collect whole blood in K2EDTA tubes. Collaborator samples were shipped for TCRbeta analysis as frozen whole blood, isolated PBMCs, or DNA extracted from either sample type. TCRbeta CDR3 regions were amplified from genomic DNA by means of the immunoSEQ Assay, a bias-controlled multiplex PCR. As for the original processing: Nucleated cell counts per sample were estimated from amplification of reference gene primers within the assay. To quantify the absolute abundance of each unique TCRbeta CDR3 rearrangement, sequence reads were collapsed and filtered. For each sample, productive Simpson clonality was calculated by taking the square root of Simpson's diversity index across productive rearrangements. This immuneACCESS table, as held by TCRdb, lists in-frame sequences with V and J called but not all clones. Of the missing ones, under half trace to an unresolved V gene in checked studies; the others have no known cause. The V and J calls and clone size come from that table; D and trimming were worked out from the DNA. Recorded for this sample are approximately 300,000 clones; about 85% of them occurred a single time. The ten largest clones take up about 2.5% of the sample.

Of note for this clone: Its cognate antigen has yet to be identified. One base away there is no much larger clone; base qualities are not given.

V is reduced by 4 bases and J by 1 base, leaving a spacing of 8 bases between them. CDR1 and CDR2 (MNHEY, SMNVEV) derive from the germline V gene (reference sequence). Including the terminal cysteine and phenylalanine, the CDR3 comprises 14 residues. Of all the DNA, just the CDR3 is kept, 42 bases in frame from base 1. The V and J genes are TRBV27 and TRBJ1-5; too little of a D gene remains to name it. The sequenced material came from peripheral blood. The TCR comes from a man in his late teens or twenties with active or convalescent COVID-19. The encoded CDR3 is CASSYGESNQPQHF. In nucleotides, the sequence is TGTGCCAGCAGTTACGGGGAAAGCAATCAGCCCCAGCATTTT.